The present T cell receptor (beta chain) was sequenced within a study of blood T cells in healthy people across ages. A second PCR of 7 to 11 cycles used a sample-barcoded 5' primer and a J-beta primer mix. Each of the cDNA molecules was tagged by a template-switch adaptor with 12 random nucleotides. One entry per CDR3 protein results from TCRdb running MiXCR on the 5' RACE reads. This table holds around 1,900,000 distinct CDR3 sequences, roughly 43% found once. Germline CDR1 reads SNHLY; CDR2 reads FYNNEI. The V gene lost 7 bases and the J gene lost 4 bases, with 15 bases spanning the gap. This CDR3 has 14 amino acids.

The V call is TRBV2, the J call TRBJ2-3; unclear D gene. This clonotype originated in a human donor in good health. Input material: blood. The DNA for the CDR3 is TGTGCCAGCAATATCACACCTGATGCAGATACGCAGTATTTT. As protein: CASNITPDADTQYF.